This T cell receptor (beta chain) was sequenced during a study of response to subunit inactivated influenza vaccine. The sample holds a few counts of this clonotype. Its target is not known. MiXCR was run by TCRdb on the RT-PCR reads, yielding one entry per CDR3 protein. This sample has roughly 790,000 distinct CDR3 sequences; about 20% occur once, and the top ten carry approximately 10%. General study points: Each seasonal flu vaccination may recruit only limited new T cells, authors suggested.

Trimming removed 1 base at V and 13 bases at J, with 14 bases between. Germline CDR1 reads LNHNV; CDR2 reads YYDKDF (reference sequence). This CDR3 is 13 amino acids long. Specimen: PBMCs from blood, collected roughly 5 days after vaccination. The receptor's source is a man between 45 and 60 years old who received an inactivated influenza vaccine. The chain is built from TRBV15 and TRBJ2-1; D ambiguous. CDR3 bases: TGTGCCACCAGCAGAGGTAGGACGATCCGACAGTTCTTC. This codes for CATSRGRTIRQFF. The entire variable domain, with the rest obtained from reference TRBV15 and TRBJ2-1, is as follows: DAMVIQNPRYQVTQFGKPVTLSCSQTLNHNVMYWYQQKSSQAPKLLFHYYDKDFNNEADTPDNFQSRRPNTSFCFLDIRSPGLGDTAMYLCATSRGRTIRQFFGPGTRLTVL.